Included here is one TCR beta chain sequence, with context. Its antigen is still unknown. Looked up from germline, CDR1 is MNHNY and CDR2 is SVGAGI (reference sequence). This CDR3 region has 14 residues. Germline trimming cut 7 bases from V and 4 bases from J; bases unmatched to any gene: 8. The sample is drawn from a study of cytomegalovirus exposure and HLA in healthy donors. General study findings and limits: Later analysis associated a missense DCLRE1C variant with TCR beta V- and J-gene trimming. The dataset shows that most TCR sequences were rare, while some public TCRs occurred in many donors. Differences between HLA loci emerged in a later analysis of TCR association rates, with DRB1 most and HLA-C fewest.

The PCR employed 60 Vbeta primers together with 13 Jbeta primers. In the original processing: Tens of millions of unique TCR beta chains, roughly 10 million shared, were counted in a later analysis. Produced via immunoSEQ multiplex PCR; TCRdb's table is partial and in-frame only. The V and J calls and clone size come from that table; D and trimming were worked out from the DNA. The profile shows approximately 160,000 clones, roughly four fifths of them singletons. The source material was PBMCs. The origin of this receptor is a middle-aged man in good health and CMV-seropositive. The gene calls are TRBV6-6 and TRBJ1-1, with 8 bases identical to TRBD1. CDR3 DNA sequence: TGTGCCAGCACTTCCCAGGGGGCGGGCACTGAAGCTTTCTTT. Protein: CASTSQGAGTEAFF.